These 29 T cell receptor beta chains came from one sample sequenced in a study of human T cells and chemical hapten exposure. One entry per CDR3 protein results from TCRdb running MiXCR on the RACE reads. This repertoire shows 180,000 or so distinct CDR3 sequences, roughly 15% found once; its top ten account for about 1.7%. Regarding time point: patch test 1, 2 weeks after DPC sensitization. Noted treatment: therapeutic diphenylcyclopropenone sensitization with weekly scalp DPC. The sample here was whole blood, taken in connection with sensitization to the hapten diphenylcyclopropenone (DPC). The receptors originated from a woman aged 25 to 39 with alopecia areata. Some clones in this sample may be carry-over from other donors' samples.

The chain joins TRBV7-2 to TRBJ2-5, with TRBD2 identical over 11 bases. The CDR3 runs to 14 residues. Germline V gene sequence: CDR1 SGHTA, CDR2 FQGNSA. Trimming at V came to 5 bases and at J to 5 bases, leaving 4 bases not matched to a gene. The CDR3 nucleotides read TGTGCCAGCAGCCCTAGCGGGAGGCCTGAGACCCAGTACTTC. Amino acid sequence: CASSPSGRPETQYF.

V gene TRBV7-2 combines with J gene TRBJ1-1; D remains unclear. Germline CDR1 and CDR2: SGHTA and FQGNSA. V was shortened by 3 bases and J by 3 bases, with 8 bases between the two germline ends. There are 13 residues in the CDR3. The CDR3 DNA reads TGTGCCAGCAGCTTCAGGAAGCACACTGAAGCTTTCTTT. Its translation: CASSFRKHTEAFF.

This clonotype was seen at least ten times. J is TRBJ2-7 and V is TRBV18; 13 bases are a match to TRBD2. CDR1 and CDR2 (germline): KGHSH, LQKENI. V lost 2 bases and J lost 6; bases outside the gene matches: 1. This CDR3 is built from 14 residues. CDR3 coding DNA: TGTGCCAGCTCACCAACTAGCGGGAGGGGCGAGCAGTACTTC. It codes for CASSPTSGRGEQYF.

The J gene is TRBJ1-1, the V gene TRBV6-5; TRBD1 matches at 11 bases. With 0 bases clipped from V and 1 base from J, the junction kept 4 bases outside the gene matches. Germline CDR1 is MNHEY and CDR2 is SVGAGI. The length of the CDR3 is 17 residues. The CDR3 DNA follows: TGTGCCAGCAGTTACTCGTGGACAGGGGGCTCGAACACTGAAGCTTTCTTT. It codes for CASSYSWTGGSNTEAFF.

This rearrangement joins TRBV12-3 or TRBV12-4 to TRBJ2-7; TRBD2 might be the D (5 bases). The CDR3 covers 13 residues. Trimming took 2 bases from V and 2 from J, leaving 7 bases between them. The CDR3 sequence: CASSLTSPYEQYF. The CDR3 nucleotides read TGTGCCAGCAGTTTAACTAGTCCCTACGAGCAGTACTTC.

V usage is TRBV10-3 and J usage is TRBJ2-3, with TRBD1 matching 10 bases. V lost 10 bases and J lost 7; bases outside the gene matches: 8. The germline V gene encodes CDR1 ENHRY and CDR2 SYGVKD. CDR3 length equals 13 residues. CDR3 region: CATQPGQGNTQYF. The CDR3, as DNA: TGTGCCACGCAGCCGGGACAGGGGAATACGCAGTATTTT.

This clonotype turned up a few times. The rearrangement links TRBV27 to TRBJ2-7; 7 positions match TRBD1. The CDR3 runs 12 residues. Unmatched junction bases numbered 4, after V lost 5 bases and J lost 6 bases. Germline V gives CDR1 MNHEY, CDR2 SMNVEV (reference sequence). The CDR3: CASSHTGAEQYF. The CDR3 region has the DNA TGTGCCAGCAGTCATACAGGGGCCGAGCAGTACTTC.

This clonotype has only a few counts. This chain connects TRBV20-1 to TRBJ2-6; 7 bases map to TRBD1. The CDR3 spans 13 residues. V gave up 6 bases and J gave up 2 bases; unmatched junction bases: 1. Germline V gene sequence: CDR1 DFQATT, CDR2 SNEGSKA (reference sequence). CDR3 coding DNA: TGCAGTGCCACAGGGGCTGGGGCCAACGTCCTGACTTTC. It yields the protein CSATGAGANVLTF.

The chain is built from TRBV5-1 and TRBJ2-3; possible D gene TRBD2, 6 bases. The CDR3 runs 15 residues. In germline, CDR1 is SGHRS, CDR2 YFSETQ. The germline V and J ends were trimmed by 3 bases and 1 base, with 12 bases remaining between them. CDR3 protein: CASSSRRGGTDTQYF. The CDR3, as DNA: TGCGCCAGCAGCTCAAGGCGGGGAGGCACAGATACGCAGTATTTT.

The sample holds many counts of this clonotype. The V and J genes are TRBV7-9 and TRBJ2-1; TRBD1 matches at 7 bases. The CDR3 extends over 13 amino acids. Per the germline V gene, CDR1 is SEHNR and CDR2 is FQNEAQ (reference sequence). Unmatched junction bases numbered 9, after V lost 1 base and J lost 15 bases. DNA for the CDR3: TGTGCCAGCAGCTTAGAGGGGACAGCAACCTCGTTCTTC. Protein: CASSLEGTATSFF.

This clonotype has more than one count but fewer than ten. This chain links TRBV4-3 with TRBJ1-4; D may be TRBD1 (5 bases). This CDR3 has 16 amino acids. Trimming shortened V by 1 base and J by 8 bases, and 17 bases separated the two germline ends. The germline CDR1 and CDR2 sequences are LGHNA and YSLEER. The chain's CDR3 is CASSQAPQGQEEKLFF. In nucleotides, the CDR3 is TGCGCCAGCAGCCAAGCACCCCAGGGTCAGGAGGAAAAACTGTTTTTT.

This clonotype has just a few counts. As DNA, the CDR3 is TGTGCCAGCAGCTCAGGTTCGGAGGTGAATTCACCCCTCCACTTT. It is translated as CASSSGSEVNSPLHF. This chain uses TRBV7-2 with TRBJ1-6, with unresolved D. Per the germline V gene, CDR1 is SGHTA and CDR2 is FQGNSA. V dropped 4 bases and J dropped 7 bases, with 14 bases sitting between them. The CDR3 runs to 15 residues. The complete variable domain, with remaining parts taken from reference TRBV7-2 and TRBJ1-6, reads GAGVSQSPSNKVTEKGKDVELRCDPISGHTALYWYRQSLGQGLEFLIYFQGNSAPDKSGLPSDRFSAERTGGSVSTLTIQRTQQEDSAVYLCASSSGSEVNSPLHFGNGTRLTVT.

The DNA of the CDR3 is TGTGCCAGCAGCGTACAGGGCCAAGAGACCCAGTACTTC. This gives the protein CASSVQGQETQYF. The chain employs TRBV9 and TRBJ2-5; possibly TRBD1 for D (5 bases). The CDR3 is 13 amino acids. Germline V gene data show CDR1 as SGDLS and CDR2 as YYNGEE. V shed 1 base and J shed 1 base, with 5 bases lying between them.

This chain connects TRBV4-2 to TRBJ1-1, with TRBD1 identical over 7 bases. V dropped 0 bases and J dropped 1; count of bases not matched to a gene: 2. Germline V gene lookup returns CDR1 LGHNA and CDR2 YNFKEQ. The CDR3 consists of 15 residues. The CDR3 nucleotides read TGTGCCAGCAGCCAAGATCGACAGGGGAACACTGAAGCTTTCTTT. Translation: CASSQDRQGNTEAFF.

Ten or more counts support this clonotype. The rearrangement uses TRBV6-5 and TRBJ2-1; 7 positions match TRBD2. Germline loops: CDR1 MNHEY, CDR2 SVGAGI. After removal of 6 bases from V and 9 bases from J, the junction contained 17 bases not matched to a gene. This CDR3 is built from 16 residues. The CDR3 loop is CASRTLLAGDGGEQFF. The CDR3 DNA reads TGTGCCAGCAGAACCTTGCTGGCGGGGGATGGGGGTGAGCAGTTCTTC.

The chain carries TRBV21-1 and TRBJ2-1. TRBV21-1 is given as a pseudogene. The length of the CDR3 is 12 residues. The CDR3 coding sequence is TGTGCCAGCAGCAAAGAGGACAATGAGCAGTTCTTC. Residues: CASSKEDNEQFF.

This clonotype appeared a few times. The chain uses TRBV20-1 and TRBJ1-2; a possible D gene is TRBD1 (5 bases). This CDR3 has 15 amino acids. Trimming took 3 bases from V and 1 from J, leaving 15 bases between them. The germline CDR1 and CDR2 sequences are DFQATT and SNEGSKA (reference sequence). The CDR3 nucleotides read TGCAGTGCTAGGGGACGACAGACACTTAACTATGGCTACACCTTC. Protein sequence: CSARGRQTLNYGYTF.

This clonotype has a count of ten or more. The rearrangement links TRBV7-9 to TRBJ2-3; 7 bases are a match to TRBD2. Germline V gives CDR1 SEHNR, CDR2 FQNEAQ (reference sequence). Trimming took 5 bases from V and 3 from J; bases not matched to a gene: 14. The CDR3 sequence is 17 residues long. In DNA, the CDR3 is TGTGCCAGCAGCCCCGGGCGACGCGGGGGAGAGACAGATACGCAGTATTTT. Amino acids: CASSPGRRGGETDTQYF.

The genes are TRBV7-6 and TRBJ2-2, with D perhaps matching TRBD2 (5 bases). From germline, CDR1 is SGHVS and CDR2 FNYEAQ. The CDR3 has 13 residues. With 2 bases removed from V and 6 bases from J, the gap between germline ends came to 7 bases. This CDR3 is CASSLSRAGELFF. The DNA for the CDR3 is TGTGCCAGCAGCTTATCGCGGGCCGGGGAGCTGTTTTTT.

At least ten counts were recorded for this clonotype. This rearrangement joins TRBV12-3 or TRBV12-4 to TRBJ1-6; D gene ambiguous. The CDR3 runs to 12 residues. The germline V and J ends were trimmed by 2 bases and 10 bases, with 6 bases remaining between them. CDR3 in amino acids: CASSLQASPLHF. The CDR3 nucleotides read TGTGCCAGCAGTTTACAGGCCTCACCCCTCCACTTT.

There are a few counts of this clonotype. The CDR3: CASAHAGTAADTQYF. CDR3 sequence (DNA): TGTGCTAGTGCCCACGCCGGGACAGCGGCAGATACGCAGTATTTT. The V call is TRBV12-5, the J call TRBJ2-3; 7 bases map to TRBD1. Germline V gene data show CDR1 as LGHNT and CDR2 as FRNRAP. V dropped 7 bases and J dropped 4; count of bases not matched to a gene: 11. CDR3 length: 15 amino acids.

This clonotype was recorded at least ten times. The V gene is TRBV6-1, the J gene TRBJ2-2; the match to TRBD1 covers 10 bases. The CDR3 has 16 amino acids. CDR1 is MNHNS and CDR2 is SASEGT in the germline V gene. The V and J ends lost 7 bases and 3 bases, in that order; junction bases with no gene match: 8. CDR3 residues: CASKSIGTGDTGELFF. CDR3 in DNA: TGTGCCAGCAAATCGATCGGGACAGGGGACACCGGGGAGCTGTTTTTT.

There are a few counts of this clonotype. The chain employs TRBV5-1 and TRBJ1-4, with 7 bases that match TRBD1. V shed 4 bases, J shed 4 bases, and the junction held 7 bases outside the gene matches. Germline CDR1 reads SGHRS; CDR2 reads YFSETQ. This CDR3 contains 15 residues. This CDR3 is CASSPGTADNEKLFF. CDR3 bases: TGCGCCAGCAGCCCTGGGACAGCGGATAATGAAAAACTGTTTTTT.

In this sample, this clonotype turned up a few times. V and J are TRBV18 and TRBJ1-6; a weak D match, TRBD1 (5 bases). Trimming stripped 4 bases from V and 4 bases from J, with 11 bases between. The CDR3 has 15 residues. Germline V CDR1 and CDR2: KGHSH, LQKENI. Here the CDR3 reads CASSRGDAYNSPLHF. DNA of the CDR3: TGTGCCAGCTCACGGGGGGACGCTTATAATTCACCCCTCCACTTT.

V gene TRBV28 combines with J gene TRBJ1-6, with TRBD1 matching over 8 bases. Germline V gene data show CDR1 as MDHEN and CDR2 as SYDVKM. V lost 8 bases, J lost 6 bases, and 9 bases stayed unmatched. This CDR3 is 15 amino acids long. DNA for the CDR3: TGTGCCAGCGGTGGACAGGGCATCATTAATTCACCCCTCCACTTT. Amino acid sequence: CASGGQGIINSPLHF.

V gene TRBV2 combines with J gene TRBJ1-1, with D possibly being TRBD1 (6 bases). Germline V gene sequence: CDR1 SNHLY, CDR2 FYNNEI. The CDR3 loop spans 15 amino acids. The V and J ends lost 5 bases and 6 bases respectively, with 19 bases between them. The CDR3 DNA is TGTGCCAGCAGTCGAGACGGGGGGCTCGCGTCTGAAGCTTTCTTT. Its protein is CASSRDGGLASEAFF.

This clonotype was seen repeatedly, ten times or more. The gene calls are TRBV7-9 and TRBJ2-2; D unclear. V was cut by 8 bases and J by 7 bases, with 5 bases left in between. The CDR3 runs to 10 residues. From germline, CDR1 is SEHNR and CDR2 FQNEAQ (reference sequence). Here the CDR3 reads CASVDGELFF. As DNA, the CDR3 is TGTGCCAGCGTAGACGGGGAGCTGTTTTTT.

On this clonotype itself: The conserved phenylalanine or tryptophan is not found at the CDR3 terminus, so this likely reflects a read error. This rearrangement joins TRBV6-2 or TRBV6-3 to TRBJ1-5, with D unresolved. The germline CDR1 and CDR2 sequences are MNHEY and SVGEGT. Between the trimmed V and J ends, which lost 10 bases and 2 bases, there was a span of 21 bases. This CDR3 region has 16 residues. The CDR3, as DNA: TGTGCCACCCAGCCCCCTACGTCCCGGGGCAATCAGCCCCAGCATCTT. Encoded protein: CATQPPTSRGNQPQHL.

This clonotype showed up just a few times. The chain has TRBV5-5 and TRBJ2-5; D may be TRBD1 (6 bases). Germline CDR1 reads SGHKS; CDR2 reads YYEKEE (reference sequence). This CDR3 spans 15 amino acids. V gave up 2 bases and J gave up 5 bases, with 16 bases separating them. Here the CDR3 DNA reads TGTGCCAGCAGCTTAATTGGACAGAGGACGGAGACCCAGTACTTC. Translating it yields CASSLIGQRTETQYF.